One sample yielded the 3 T cell receptor beta chains listed below, sequenced in a study of T cells after yellow fever vaccination. Using its own MiXCR run on the 5' RACE reads, TCRdb lists one record per CDR3 protein. The sample lists about 340,000 distinct CDR3 sequences; about 12% were seen once. The source material was CD4+ T cells sorted from PBMCs, sampled 15 days after the yellow fever booster vaccination. Receptor source: a man between 18 and 35 years old who received the YFV17D yellow fever vaccine.

This clonotype was seen repeatedly, ten times or more. This chain uses TRBV12-3 or TRBV12-4 with TRBJ1-1, with a tentative D call TRBD1 (5 bases). The V gene lost 2 bases and the J gene lost 7 bases, with 17 bases spanning the gap. The CDR3 length is 15 residues. CDR3 protein: CASSLLSDSPREAFF. In nucleotides, the CDR3 is TGTGCCAGCAGTTTATTGTCCGACAGCCCCCGTGAAGCTTTCTTT.

This rearrangement joins TRBV12-5 to TRBJ2-7; D is tentatively TRBD1 or TRBD2 (5 bases each). From germline, CDR1 is LGHNT and CDR2 FRNRAP. The CDR3 has 17 residues. V shed 0 bases and J shed 1 base, with 16 bases lying between them. CDR3 region: CASGLVLTQGASYEQYF. The CDR3 nucleotides are TGTGCTAGTGGTTTGGTATTGACCCAGGGAGCGTCCTACGAGCAGTACTTC. Full variable domain (missing parts from reference TRBV12-5 and TRBJ2-7): DARVTQTPRHKVTEMGQEVTMRCQPILGHNTVFWYRQTMMQGLELLAYFRNRAPLDDSGMPKDRFSAEMPDATLATLKIQPSEPRDSAVYFCASGLVLTQGASYEQYFGPGTRLTVT.

V is TRBV7-2 and J is TRBJ2-3; D remains unclear. V was pared by 3 bases and J by 10 bases, with 20 bases between. Germline CDR1 reads SGHTA; CDR2 reads FQGNSA. This CDR3 has 15 amino acids. CDR3 in DNA: TGTGCCAGCAGCTTTGGCGGCCAAACCCCTTTCGCGCAGTATTTT. Its protein product is CASSFGGQTPFAQYF.